This is a list of T cell receptor beta chains from one sample in a study of shared clonotypes between healthy human individuals. The data were produced by immunoSEQ multiplex PCR, yet TCRdb's version contains in-frame clones alone and is incomplete. Of around 2,000,000 clones in the sample, approximately 94% were seen once. What was sequenced was naive CD8+ T cells sorted from blood. These receptors were taken from a man between 18 and 35 years old in good health. Both conserved end residues are part of each CDR3.

v_gene: TRBV9
j_gene: TRBJ2-1
CDR3aa: CASSILAASYNEQFF

v_gene: TRBV6-1
j_gene: TRBJ1-2
CDR3aa: CASQGGGYTF

v_gene: TRBV4-1
j_gene: TRBJ1-1
CDR3aa: CASSRSQGGRAEAFF

v_gene: TRBV7-3
j_gene: TRBJ2-2
CDR3aa: CASSLRAGITGELFF

v_gene: TRBV7-9
j_gene: TRBJ1-4
CDR3aa: CASSHGQGGIYEKLFF

v_gene: TRBV7-8
j_gene: TRBJ1-5
CDR3aa: CASERGPNQPQHF

v_gene: TRBV5-6
j_gene: TRBJ1-2
CDR3aa: CASSLGDYNYGYTF

v_gene: TRBV4-1
j_gene: TRBJ1-4
CDR3aa: CASSLIPGQGRELFF

v_gene: TRBV19
j_gene: TRBJ2-7
CDR3aa: CASSVGFPYEQYF

v_gene: TRBV27
j_gene: TRBJ2-5
CDR3aa: CASSANRGRAQYF

v_gene: TRBV9
j_gene: TRBJ2-5
CDR3aa: CASLPITRDRDKETQYF

v_gene: TRBV18
j_gene: TRBJ1-1
CDR3aa: CASSPGSGTEAFF

v_gene: TRBV30
j_gene: TRBJ1-2
CDR3aa: CAWSVGTGFHGYTF

v_gene: TRBV5-6
j_gene: TRBJ2-7
CDR3aa: CASSFWQSYEQYF

v_gene: TRBV5-8
j_gene: TRBJ2-1
CDR3aa: CASRIKQGGNEQFF

v_gene: TRBV15
j_gene: TRBJ1-2
CDR3aa: CATSSKTGQVDGYTF

v_gene: TRBV5-4
j_gene: TRBJ2-1
CDR3aa: CASSLLAGEQFF

v_gene: TRBV28
j_gene: TRBJ2-7
CDR3aa: CASSFGLIYEQYF

v_gene: TRBV7-9
j_gene: TRBJ2-5
CDR3aa: CASSPPTVYQETQYF

v_gene: TRBV10-1
j_gene: TRBJ2-2
CDR3aa: CASSESVNTGELFF

v_gene: TRBV5-1
j_gene: TRBJ2-7
CDR3aa: CASSSRDVTYEQYF

v_gene: TRBV6-5
j_gene: TRBJ1-1
CDR3aa: CASSYSGDSFEAFF

v_gene: TRBV5-1
j_gene: TRBJ2-3
CDR3aa: CASGEASGGSTDTQYF

v_gene: TRBV7-6
j_gene: TRBJ2-7
CDR3aa: CASSLGSTGVYEQYF